Below, 26 T cell receptor beta chains from the same sample are listed, as sequenced in a study of monozygotic twins with inflammatory bowel disease. TCRdb reanalyzed the 5' RACE reads and collapses them to one entry per CDR3 protein, without DNA. The listing records 200,000 to 250,000 distinct CDR3 sequences. What was sequenced was blood. Every receptor here comes from a human donor with ulcerative colitis or Crohn's disease, or a healthy co-twin of an affected twin (not recorded which).

J is TRBJ1-3 and V is TRBV15; TCRdb returns TRBD1, unconfirmable since there is no DNA. Germline values: CDR1 LNHNV, CDR2 YYDKDF (reference sequence). The CDR3 extends over 14 amino acids. This CDR3 reads CATSVTGKGNTIYF.

The chain has TRBV27 and TRBJ2-3; the TCRdb call, TRBD2, lacks DNA for checking. The CDR3 contains 16 residues. CDR1 and CDR2 (germline): MNHEY, SMNVEV (reference sequence). The CDR3 spells CASSSPSGGVSDTQYF.

The chain couples TRBV6-2 or TRBV6-3 to TRBJ1-4; TCRdb selects TRBD1, and the lack of DNA leaves this call unchecked. This CDR3 comprises 15 residues. Germline lookup yields CDR1 MNHEY and CDR2 SVGEGT. CDR3 residues: CASSYDRKGDEKLFF.

The gene calls are TRBV6-1 and TRBJ1-2. The CDR3 has 12 residues. The germline V gene has CDR1 MNHNS and CDR2 SASEGT. The CDR3 loop is CASSEVYYGYTF.

This sequence joins TRBV19 and TRBJ1-1; TCRdb outputs TRBD1, but without DNA this stays unchecked. The germline CDR1 and CDR2 sequences are LNHDA and SQIVND (reference sequence). CDR3 size: 13 residues. The CDR3 sequence: CASSPGGWTEAFF.

The chain employs TRBV5-1 and TRBJ1-1. This CDR3 has 15 amino acids. CDR1 is SGHRS and CDR2 is YFSETQ in the germline V gene. The chain's CDR3 is CASSFTQALGTEAFF.

The CDR3: CASSLSGLAVLNEQFF. The chain combines TRBV27 with TRBJ2-1; the D gene TCRdb calls, TRBD2, cannot be checked with no DNA. Germline assignment: CDR1 MNHEY and CDR2 SMNVEV (reference sequence). The CDR3 spans 16 residues.

The chain has TRBV10-3 and TRBJ1-1; TCRdb designates TRBD1, a call that cannot be tested without DNA. Germline V CDR1 and CDR2: ENHRY, SYGVKD. CDR3 length: 16 amino acids. The CDR3: CAIRGPGQQGNTEAFF.

This chain joins TRBV7-8 and TRBJ2-7; TCRdb selects TRBD1, and the lack of DNA leaves this call unchecked. The length of the CDR3 is 13 residues. The germline V gene has CDR1 SGHVS and CDR2 FQNEAQ. The CDR3: CASRNRLSYEQYF.

V and J are TRBV29-1 and TRBJ2-5; TCRdb calls TRBD2, which cannot be checked without DNA. The length of the CDR3 is 13 residues. Germline loops: CDR1 SQVTM, CDR2 ANQGSEA. The CDR3 sequence is CSVEPSGRGTQYF.

CDR3 amino acids: CASSLVSSRSYNEQFF. The V call is TRBV5-1, the J call TRBJ2-1. This CDR3 is built from 16 residues. The V gene's germline CDR1 is SGHRS and CDR2 YFSETQ.

V usage is TRBV11-3 and J usage is TRBJ1-1; absent DNA, TCRdb's TRBD1 call cannot be checked. Germline-derived CDR1 and CDR2 are SGHNT and YENEEA. The CDR3 has 15 amino acids. This CDR3 reads CASSSGTGEKDEAFF.

This rearrangement joins TRBV5-1 to TRBJ1-4; the TCRdb call, TRBD1, lacks DNA for checking. Germline assignment: CDR1 SGHRS and CDR2 YFSETQ. The CDR3 covers 15 residues. CDR3 residues: CACSYETGNNEKLFF.

The J gene is TRBJ2-1, the V gene TRBV25-1; the D gene TCRdb calls, TRBD1, cannot be checked with no DNA. The CDR3 runs to 16 residues. CDR1 and CDR2 (germline): MGHDK, SYGVNS. The CDR3 spells CASSDSGAERYNEQFF.

This chain uses TRBV6-1 with TRBJ2-5; the TCRdb D gene call, TRBD1, has no DNA to confirm it. Germline assignment: CDR1 MNHNS and CDR2 SASEGT. The CDR3 runs to 16 residues. The CDR3 sequence: CASSPLVADRQETQYF.

This chain uses TRBV28 with TRBJ2-7; the D call from TCRdb, TRBD1, cannot be confirmed without DNA. Germline CDR1 MDHEN, CDR2 SYDVKM. This CDR3 is built from 18 residues. CDR3 amino acids: CASSFPSPWGLLYYEQYF.

This chain's CDR3 is CASSVNPPPDTQYF. The gene calls are TRBV6-6 and TRBJ2-3; TCRdb calls TRBD2, which cannot be checked without DNA. The CDR3 runs 14 residues. From germline, CDR1 is MNHNY and CDR2 SVGAGI (reference sequence).

The chain couples TRBV6-1 to TRBJ1-2; lacking DNA, the TRBD1 call made by TCRdb goes unchecked. Per germline, CDR1 MNHNS and CDR2 SASEGT. The CDR3 contains 15 residues. The CDR3 protein is CASREPTGGGYGYTF.

This chain uses TRBV19 with TRBJ2-1; TCRdb lists TRBD2, though no DNA is available to test this call. The CDR3 is 15 residues long. CDR1 and CDR2 from the germline V gene are LNHDA and SQIVND (reference sequence). Here the CDR3 reads CASSIWLADPNEQFF.

The genes are TRBV4-2 and TRBJ2-5; the TCRdb call, TRBD1, lacks DNA for checking. This CDR3 is 14 amino acids long. In germline, CDR1 is LGHNA, CDR2 YNFKEQ. The CDR3 sequence: CASSQEGGQETQYF.

The chain links TRBV5-6 to TRBJ1-2. CDR1 and CDR2 (germline): SGHDT, YYEEEE. The CDR3 spans 14 residues. The CDR3 region is CASSLGSLDGGYTF.

This chain joins TRBV28 and TRBJ1-2; the D call of TRBD1 rests on TCRdb alone, since no DNA is present to check it. Looked up from germline, CDR1 is MDHEN and CDR2 is SYDVKM. The CDR3 runs to 14 residues. CDR3 region: CASRPGTVVYGYTF.

The V and J genes are TRBV19 and TRBJ2-7; TCRdb outputs TRBD1, but without DNA this stays unchecked. Germline CDR1 and CDR2: LNHDA and SQIVND (reference sequence). The CDR3 is made up of 13 amino acids. The CDR3 loop is CASSRQGTDEQYF.

The rearrangement links TRBV12-3 or TRBV12-4 to TRBJ2-7; TCRdb gives TRBD2 as the D gene, but with no DNA this cannot be confirmed. CDR3 length equals 18 residues. The CDR3: CASSSLHRGLAAHYEQYF.

The J gene is TRBJ1-2, the V gene TRBV29-1; TCRdb's D call, TRBD1, is unchecked because there is no DNA. Germline V gene sequence: CDR1 SQVTM, CDR2 ANQGSEA. CDR3 size: 13 residues. The chain's CDR3 is CSAGDRGSSGYTF.

V gene TRBV28 combines with J gene TRBJ1-2; with no DNA, the TCRdb D assignment of TRBD1 cannot be verified. The CDR3 has 13 residues. From germline, CDR1 is MDHEN and CDR2 SYDVKM. This CDR3 is CASSKGQGRGYTF.